The rows below give T cell receptor beta chains drawn from one sample of a study of PD-L1 blockade in urothelial cancer. Here immunoSEQ multiplex PCR was the method, and the copy in TCRdb shows in-frame clones only, minus some. The sample holds around 100,000 clones, 90% seen once. The source material was PBMCs, sampled around atezolizumab (anti-PD-L1) treatment. Every receptor here comes from a man aged 55-75 years with urothelial cancer. The conserved cysteine and the conserved F or W are not part of the CDR3 here. Each record gives: V gene, J gene, CDR3 protein.

TRBV6-6	TRBJ1-3	ASSYYSGNTIY
TRBV9	TRBJ1-4	ASSVSGQTGEKLF
TRBV7-6	TRBJ2-5	ASSPEEGPLLQY
TRBV7-6	TRBJ1-3	ASSSPWDSLSGNTIY
TRBV29-1	TRBJ2-1	SVDRGTGARAMQF
TRBV7-2	TRBJ2-5	ASSSDRVGETQY
TRBV7-2	TRBJ2-3	ASSPPQSTDTQY
TRBV6-6	TRBJ2-2	ASSTLAGGRTGELF
TRBV19	TRBJ1-5	ASSTTKNSNQPQH
TRBV5-6	TRBJ1-2	ATRTDRAGGYT
TRBV4-1	TRBJ2-1	ASSQSLASGEQF
TRBV30	TRBJ2-7	AWSVNEQY
TRBV4-1	TRBJ1-3	ASSPGQGRQMGSGNTIY
TRBV6-5	TRBJ1-2	ASSFRTGKNGYT
TRBV18	TRBJ1-6	ASSPVADVPTLGSPLH
TRBV9	TRBJ1-6	ASSVDRDNSPLH
TRBV10-1	TRBJ2-3	ASSGQSSTDTQY
TRBV5-1	TRBJ2-3	ASSLVLAGASTDTQY
TRBV27	TRBJ2-7	ASRGTGQALGEQY
TRBV5-1	TRBJ1-1	ASSPDRVRSNTEAF
TRBV27	TRBJ1-5	ASSFLNQPQH
TRBV27	TRBJ1-2	ASSQYRGPQGYT
TRBV19	TRBJ1-2	ASSLNDIPNYGYT
TRBV5-1	TRBJ2-6	ASSFDDRGVNAGANVLT
TRBV6-5	TRBJ1-2	ASSYEREGVYGYT
TRBV6-5	TRBJ1-2	ASSYQVNYGYT
TRBV6-1	TRBJ1-2	ASSQAFVTYGYT
TRBV30	TRBJ2-3	AWSVYSSTDTQY
TRBV4-1	TRBJ2-5	ASSQVSGQETQY
TRBV7-2	TRBJ2-7	ASSRGLAGGPAEQY
TRBV10-1	TRBJ2-3	ASSPALGDTQY
TRBV19	TRBJ2-5	ASNPRDRLETQY
TRBV6-6	TRBJ1-4	ASSYRTPEKLF
TRBV15	TRBJ1-5	ATREGVGGQPQH
TRBV5-1	TRBJ2-7	ASSLGGGAQYYEQY
TRBV30	TRBJ2-1	AWSYSVGEQF
TRBV11-2	TRBJ2-7	ASSPTPYEQY
TRBV4-2	TRBJ2-7	ASSQTSGYGDYEQY
TRBV29-1	TRBJ2-6	SVLSLAPSGANVLT
TRBV9	TRBJ2-7	ASSVGGTSGHSYEQY
TRBV18	TRBJ1-1	ASSPPRQMNTEAF
TRBV11-3	TRBJ2-3	ASSLSGDRNTQY
TRBV4-3	TRBJ2-5	ASSQGTSGYQETQY
TRBV7-3	TRBJ1-2	ASSFLSQAGGYYGYT